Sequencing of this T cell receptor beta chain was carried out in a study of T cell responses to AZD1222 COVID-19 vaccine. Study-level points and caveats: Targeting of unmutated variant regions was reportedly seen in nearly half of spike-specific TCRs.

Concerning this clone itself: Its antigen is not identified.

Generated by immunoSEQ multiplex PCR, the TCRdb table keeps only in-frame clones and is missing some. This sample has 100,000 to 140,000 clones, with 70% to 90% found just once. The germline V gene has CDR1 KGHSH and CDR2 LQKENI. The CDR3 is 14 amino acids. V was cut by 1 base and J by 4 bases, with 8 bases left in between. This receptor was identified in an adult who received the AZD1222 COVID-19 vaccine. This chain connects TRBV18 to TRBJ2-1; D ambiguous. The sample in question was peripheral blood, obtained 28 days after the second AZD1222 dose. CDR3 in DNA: TGTGCCAGCTCACCACGGCACCCGTACAATGAGCAGTTCTTC. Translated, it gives CASSPRHPYNEQFF.